A selection of T cell receptor beta chains follows, all from one sample in a study of immune heterogeneity within non-small cell lung tumors. From the multiplex PCR reads, TCRdb called clonotypes with MiXCR, one entry per CDR3 protein. The repertoire includes 2,000 to 3,000 distinct CDR3 sequences, approximately 26% of them detected once, and about 30% sits in the top ten. Sequenced: lung tumor tissue. These receptors came from a man aged 50-59 years with non-small cell lung cancer. Each CDR3 is given with its conserved first and last residue. The D gene is left open where the match is weak.

D: NA; J: TRBJ2-7; V: TRBV6-1; CDR3: CASSRAGPSYEQYF
D: NA; J: TRBJ1-5; V: TRBV27; CDR3: CASSSRQGAYDQPQHF
D: NA; J: TRBJ2-3; V: TRBV19; CDR3: CASSIRTSAFDTQYF
D: NA; J: TRBJ2-7; V: TRBV24-1; CDR3: CATSDRSSGARYEQYF
D: NA; J: TRBJ2-7; V: TRBV9; CDR3: CASSVSPGAGRYYEQYF
D: TRBD2; J: TRBJ2-3; V: TRBV20-1; CDR3: CSASSGRAPDTQYF
D: NA; J: TRBJ1-1; V: TRBV30; CDR3: CAWSGHSWGNTEAFF
D: TRBD1; J: TRBJ2-7; V: TRBV5-5; CDR3: CASSVTGASSYEQYF
D: TRBD1; J: TRBJ2-7; V: TRBV28; CDR3: CASRQTGGSYEQYF
D: TRBD1; J: TRBJ2-4; V: TRBV2; CDR3: CATRDRDLAKNIQYF
D: TRBD1; J: TRBJ2-3; V: TRBV6-1; CDR3: CASSARQGSTDTQYF
D: TRBD2; J: TRBJ2-7; V: TRBV2; CDR3: CASRDSAGGTAEQYF
D: TRBD2; J: TRBJ2-7; V: TRBV14; CDR3: CSSGVAVYEQYF
D: TRBD2; J: TRBJ2-3; V: TRBV3-1; CDR3: CASSQPTLGRGSTDTQYF
D: TRBD1; J: TRBJ2-7; V: TRBV6-1; CDR3: CASSYTPGQTSSYEQYF
D: NA; J: TRBJ2-7; V: TRBV20-1; CDR3: CSAHDFLSPYEQYF
D: NA; J: TRBJ1-1; V: TRBV27; CDR3: CVSSQQMNTEAFF
D: TRBD1; J: TRBJ2-5; V: TRBV11-3; CDR3: CASSPGTGRDVETQYF
D: NA; J: TRBJ1-2; V: TRBV6-1; CDR3: CASSHGTGISYGYTF
D: TRBD1; J: TRBJ1-2; V: TRBV28; CDR3: CASSWDRVDGYTF
D: NA; J: TRBJ1-5; V: TRBV12-3/TRBV12-4; CDR3: CASSWAIENQPQHF
D: NA; J: TRBJ2-7; V: TRBV7-6; CDR3: CASSSSSYEQYF
D: TRBD1; J: TRBJ2-7; V: TRBV27; CDR3: CASSPHSGGSEQYF
D: NA; J: TRBJ1-5; V: TRBV20-1; CDR3: CSASFPLDSGQPQHF
D: NA; J: TRBJ2-3; V: TRBV2; CDR3: CACLGDTQYF
D: NA; J: TRBJ1-5; V: TRBV30; CDR3: CAWSRDNNQPQHF
D: TRBD2; J: TRBJ2-7; V: TRBV6-1; CDR3: CASSDGTSVSCEQYF
D: NA; J: TRBJ2-7; V: TRBV9; CDR3: CASSVEDNYEQYF